The 28 T cell receptor beta chains reported below all come from one sample, sequenced in a study of T cells in Graves' hyperthyroidism and ophthalmopathy. RNA transcripts were the template for amplifying TCR beta CDR3 regions. In the first-round RT-PCR of the TCR CDR3, the HTBI primer set was used. TCRdb independently ran MiXCR on the multiplex PCR reads; one entry per CDR3 protein. The sample has approximately 560,000 distinct CDR3 sequences; roughly 14% are singletons. The sample comprised blood. All receptors derive from a woman in her 30s with Graves' hyperthyroidism.

This clonotype was observed many times. The CDR3: CASSAVGQGFNEQFF. The CDR3 bases are TGTGCCAGCAGCGCCGTTGGACAGGGTTTCAATGAGCAGTTCTTC. The rearrangement links TRBV2 to TRBJ2-1; 8 bases match TRBD1. This CDR3 contains 15 residues. V was clipped by 6 bases and J by 6 bases; unmatched bases: 10. Germline CDR1 reads SNHLY; CDR2 reads FYNNEI.

This clonotype was seen a handful of times. The rearrangement links TRBV4-3 to TRBJ2-1, with a possible D match to TRBD2 (6 bases). Germline V gene lookup returns CDR1 LGHNA and CDR2 YSLEER. V was pared by 2 bases and J by 4 bases, with 12 bases between. This CDR3 is built from 15 residues. The CDR3 DNA is TGCGCCAGCAGCCAATTAGCGGAGCCATACAATGAGCAGTTCTTC. This translates into CASSQLAEPYNEQFF.

This rearrangement joins TRBV29-1 to TRBJ1-2; 8 bases align to TRBD1. Germline V gene lookup returns CDR1 SQVTM and CDR2 ANQGSEA. The CDR3 runs 16 residues. Trimming took 4 bases from V and 3 from J; bases not matched to a gene: 13. The CDR3 DNA reads as TGCAGCGTTGGGGAAGCGACAGGGGAGAATTACTATGGCTACACCTTC. The encoded protein is CSVGEATGENYYGYTF.

This clonotype was counted ten times or more. The CDR3 DNA is TGTGCCAGCAGGGCGGGGGTTGAGGGCATGAACACTGAAGCTTTCTTT. Its protein is CASRAGVEGMNTEAFF. J is TRBJ1-1 and V is TRBV2; D possibly corresponds to TRBD1 (5 bases). The CDR3 contains 16 residues. The germline gives CDR1 SNHLY, CDR2 FYNNEI. Deletions cut 6 bases from V and 0 bases from J, with 17 bases between.

At least ten counts were recorded for this clonotype. The chain is built from TRBV11-2 and TRBJ2-1, with 13 bases aligning to TRBD2. The CDR3 is 19 residues long. V trimming: 1 base; J trimming: 6 bases; junction bases outside the gene matches: 12. Germline CDR1 SGHAT, CDR2 FQNNGV. CDR3 coding DNA: TGTGCCAGCAGCTTAGGGGGTCGGGGACTAGCGGGACCCCTCAATGAGCAGTTCTTC. Translation gives CASSLGGRGLAGPLNEQFF.

There are a few counts of this clonotype. The rearrangement joins TRBV3-2 to TRBJ2-5; TRBD2, the table's D call, was not compared with the DNA. TRBV3-2 is a recognized pseudogene. This CDR3 contains 15 residues. CDR3 loop: CASSQEAGLQETQYF. Written as DNA, the CDR3 is TGTGCCAGCAGCCAAGAGGCAGGGCTCCAAGAGACCCAGTACTTC.

This clonotype came up many times. The chain combines TRBV7-2 with TRBJ2-7, with unresolved D. V gave up 5 bases and J gave up 6 bases, with 11 bases separating them. This CDR3 comprises 12 residues. The germline V gene has CDR1 SGHTA and CDR2 FQGNSA. Here the CDR3 reads CASSPTLGEQYF. The CDR3 DNA sequence: TGTGCCAGCAGCCCGACATTGGGCGAGCAGTACTTC.

J is TRBJ2-2 and V is TRBV10-2, with 14 positions matching TRBD2. Germline-derived CDR1 and CDR2 are WSHSY and SAAADI. Losses at the gene ends were 2 bases for V and 4 bases for J; bases not matched to a gene: 9. CDR3 length: 19 amino acids. CDR3 coding DNA: TGCGCCAGCAGTGAGCCCAGACTAGCGGGAGGGCCCCGCACCGGGGAGCTGTTTTTT. It codes for CASSEPRLAGGPRTGELFF.

This clonotype was counted ten times or more. The chain uses TRBV10-3 and TRBJ1-1; D unclear. The germline CDR1 and CDR2 sequences are ENHRY and SYGVKD. The CDR3 covers 14 residues. The germline V and J ends were trimmed by 2 bases and 1 base, with 8 bases remaining between them. The CDR3 region is CAISETIRNTEAFF. The CDR3 nucleotides are TGTGCCATCAGTGAGACGATCAGGAACACTGAAGCTTTCTTT.

This clonotype was counted ten times or more. The V gene is TRBV5-1, the J gene TRBJ2-5, with TRBD2 identical over 7 bases. Germline V gives CDR1 SGHRS, CDR2 YFSETQ. The CDR3 loop spans 16 amino acids. Trimming removed 0 bases from V and 3 bases from J; junction bases left unmatched: 8. The CDR3 nucleotides are TGCGCCAGCAGCTTGGGGGCTAGCGGAGGCGAAGAGACCCAGTACTTC. This encodes CASSLGASGGEETQYF.

The J gene is TRBJ2-2, the V gene TRBV27; 11 nucleotides match TRBD2. This CDR3 contains 17 residues. Germline V lookup: CDR1 MNHEY, CDR2 SMNVEV (reference sequence). V dropped 5 bases and J dropped 3; count of bases not matched to a gene: 8. CDR3 in DNA: TGTGCCAGCAGTCCTATAGCGGGAGGGCCCGACACCGGGGAGCTGTTTTTT. This gives the protein CASSPIAGGPDTGELFF.

This rearrangement joins TRBV19 to TRBJ2-3; tentative D call: TRBD2 (6 bases). The CDR3 spans 19 residues. Germline CDR1 reads LNHDA; CDR2 reads SQIVND (reference sequence). Trimming took off 6 bases at V and 2 bases at J, with 27 bases between the two ends. CDR3 sequence (DNA): TGTGCCAGTAGCCCCTCGGGACCAGCGGGTAGGAGTCCCACAGATACGCAGTATTTT. This gives the protein CASSPSGPAGRSPTDTQYF.

This clonotype has only a few counts. This rearrangement joins TRBV30 to TRBJ1-2, with a possible D match to TRBD1 (5 bases). The germline V gene encodes CDR1 GTSNPN and CDR2 SVGIG (reference sequence). The CDR3 has 15 amino acids. V shed 3 bases and J shed 5 bases, with 19 bases lying between them. The CDR3 region has the DNA TGTGCCTGGAGCGACCAGTGGAGGGGAAGATATGGCTACACCTTC. Translating it yields CAWSDQWRGRYGYTF.

A few counts support this clonotype. The V gene is TRBV7-8, the J gene TRBJ2-5; 8 bases map to TRBD1. This CDR3 is built from 13 residues. Looked up from germline, CDR1 is SGHVS and CDR2 is FQNEAQ. The V segment lost 7 bases and the J segment 5 bases; nucleotides outside the gene matches: 6. This CDR3 is CASKQGGGETQYF. As DNA, the CDR3 is TGTGCCAGCAAACAGGGGGGCGGGGAGACCCAGTACTTC.

This clonotype showed up many times. This sequence joins TRBV30 and TRBJ2-7; 10 bases align to TRBD1. The CDR3 totals 16 residues. Germline V lookup: CDR1 GTSNPN, CDR2 SVGIG (reference sequence). The ends lost 0 bases at V and 3 bases at J; junction bases unmatched: 8. CDR3 sequence (DNA): TGTGCCTGGAGTGTACTGGGGACAGGGGAATTCTACGAGCAGTACTTC. Translated: CAWSVLGTGEFYEQYF.

This clonotype was recorded many times. The rearrangement uses TRBV28 and TRBJ2-2, with D possibly being TRBD1 (5 bases). V lost 8 bases, J lost 0 bases, and 7 bases lay in between. This CDR3 contains 13 residues. CDR1 and CDR2 (germline): MDHEN, SYDVKM. The DNA for the CDR3 is TGTGCCAGCCAGGACACGAACACCGGGGAGCTGTTTTTT. Protein sequence: CASQDTNTGELFF.

In its sample, this clonotype was seen many times. The gene calls are TRBV30 and TRBJ1-5; D ambiguous. With 5 bases removed from V and 4 bases from J, the gap between germline ends came to 18 bases. Germline V lookup: CDR1 GTSNPN, CDR2 SVGIG (reference sequence). CDR3 length equals 15 residues. CDR3 region: CAWSQDGTVNQPQHF. The CDR3 coding sequence is TGTGCCTGGTCCCAAGACGGCACAGTTAATCAGCCCCAGCATTTT.

This clonotype was recorded many times. The chain recombines TRBV20-1 with TRBJ2-5; D not resolved. The CDR3 loop spans 14 amino acids. V lost 6 bases and J lost 0, with 14 bases in between. Germline-derived CDR1 and CDR2 are DFQATT and SNEGSKA (reference sequence). DNA for the CDR3: TGCAGTGCCACTCAGGAGCCGTACCAAGAGACCCAGTACTTC. Translation: CSATQEPYQETQYF.

This clonotype was picked up a small number of times. The chain links TRBV6-1 to TRBJ1-2; 8 positions match TRBD1. The CDR3 has 13 amino acids. V lost 6 bases and J lost 4; bases outside the gene matches: 4. Germline CDR1 and CDR2: MNHNS and SASEGT. The CDR3 loop is CASRPGTGYGYTF. The CDR3 DNA reads as TGTGCCAGCAGACCCGGGACAGGCTATGGCTACACCTTC.

This clonotype was seen ten or more times. The rearrangement joins TRBV30 to TRBJ1-2; D is undetermined. CDR3 length equals 11 residues. Deletions cut 5 bases from V and 1 base from J, with 5 bases between. CDR1 GTSNPN and CDR2 SVGIG come from the germline V gene (reference sequence). The CDR3 region has the DNA TGTGCCTGGGGCAATAACTATGGCTACACCTTC. Its translation is CAWGNNYGYTF.

CDR3 protein: CAMRTLNTEAFF. The CDR3 nucleotides are TGTGCCATGCGGACATTGAACACTGAAGCTTTCTTT. The rearrangement joins TRBV10-3 to TRBJ1-1; D is perhaps TRBD1 (5 bases). Germline V gene data show CDR1 as ENHRY and CDR2 as SYGVKD. This CDR3 comprises 12 residues. V shed 9 bases and J shed 0 bases, with 8 bases lying between them.

This clonotype was picked up many times. This chain uses TRBV7-9 with TRBJ2-5; 7 positions agree with TRBD1. The CDR3 has 15 residues. Losses at the gene ends were 5 bases for V and 3 bases for J; bases not matched to a gene: 9. Germline V gene sequence: CDR1 SEHNR, CDR2 FQNEAQ (reference sequence). CDR3: CASSKTGVPEETQYF. As DNA, the CDR3 is TGTGCCAGCAGCAAAACAGGGGTTCCGGAAGAGACCCAGTACTTC. Combining the CDR3 with reference TRBV7-9 and TRBJ2-5 gives the whole variable domain DTGVSQNPRHKITKRGQNVTFRCDPISEHNRLYWYRQTLGQGPEFLTYFQNEAQLEKSRLLSDRFSAERPKGSFSTLEIQRTEQGDSAMYLCASSKTGVPEETQYFGPGTRLLVL.

The rearrangement links TRBV19 to TRBJ2-2; D gene unclear. The V gene's germline CDR1 is LNHDA and CDR2 SQIVND (reference sequence). The CDR3 runs 14 residues. V gave up 6 bases and J gave up 3 bases, with 11 bases separating them. CDR3 region: CASRIPWDTGELFF. CDR3 in DNA: TGTGCCAGTAGGATCCCATGGGACACCGGGGAGCTGTTTTTT.

The J gene is TRBJ2-1, the V gene TRBV3-1; TRBD2 agrees at 7 bases. The CDR3 runs to 15 residues. Germline V gene lookup returns CDR1 LGHDT and CDR2 YNNKEL (reference sequence). V lost 0 bases and J lost 7; bases outside the gene matches: 6. As DNA, the CDR3 is TGTGCCAGCAGCCAAGATGTGCTAGCGGAGAATGAGCAGTTCTTC. Protein sequence: CASSQDVLAENEQFF.

This clonotype was found many times. V and J are TRBV12-3 or TRBV12-4 and TRBJ1-2; no clear D gene. Trimming took off 6 bases at V and 3 bases at J, with 14 bases between the two ends. This CDR3 region has 14 residues. The CDR3 coding sequence is TGTGCCAGCAGCTCGGACGGAAAACACTATGGCTACACCTTC. Protein product: CASSSDGKHYGYTF.

The chain is built from TRBV20-1 and TRBJ2-1; 13 bases fit TRBD2. The CDR3 length is 20 residues. Germline lookup yields CDR1 DFQATT and CDR2 SNEGSKA (reference sequence). Losses at the gene ends were 5 bases for V and 8 bases for J; bases not matched to a gene: 24. Written as DNA, the CDR3 is TGCAGTGCTCCTTCCCCTCCGGGACTAGCGGGACGGCGGACCACGGATGAGCAGTTCTTC. Its translation: CSAPSPPGLAGRRTTDEQFF.

This clonotype was detected ten times or more. CDR3 protein: CASSLADSNYGYTF. The CDR3 DNA reads TGCGCCAGCAGCTTGGCCGACAGCAACTATGGCTACACCTTC. This sequence joins TRBV5-1 and TRBJ1-2; D is perhaps TRBD1 (5 bases). This CDR3 comprises 14 residues. V was clipped by 0 bases and J by 2 bases, with 8 bases between them. Germline V gives CDR1 SGHRS, CDR2 YFSETQ.

This clonotype appeared a few times. The chain uses TRBV24-1 and TRBJ2-1; tentatively, D is TRBD1 (6 bases). There are 16 residues in the CDR3. The V gene lost 3 bases and the J gene lost 0 bases, with 11 bases spanning the gap. The germline V gene encodes CDR1 KGHDR and CDR2 SFDVKD. CDR3 nucleotides: TGTGCCACCAGTGATCCCGGACAGAGCTCCTACAATGAGCAGTTCTTC. It yields the protein CATSDPGQSSYNEQFF.